This TCR beta chain emerged from a study of CD8 T cells in Susac syndrome. An input of about 0.5 to 1 ug of RNA was subjected to reverse transcription using random hexamers. The immunoSEQ assay covered 54 Vbeta and 13 Jbeta segments for CDR3. In TCRdb, the immunoSEQ multiplex PCR reads were re-called with MiXCR into one record per CDR3 protein. This table has around 190,000 distinct CDR3 sequences, under 95% appearing once. Per germline, CDR1 MNHNY and CDR2 SVGAGI (reference sequence). CDR3 size: 16 residues. Trimming at V came to 5 bases and at J to 3 bases, leaving 10 bases not matched to a gene. V is TRBV6-6 and J is TRBJ2-7; 10 bases agree with TRBD1. This TCR was recovered from a human donor with Susac syndrome. Sequencing was done on a sample of CD4+ T cells from PBMCs. CDR3 DNA sequence: TGTGCCAGCAGTCCATTAAATGACAGGGGGCTCTACGAGCAGTACTTC. Translating gives CASSPLNDRGLYEQYF.